This T cell receptor beta chain was sequenced in a study of cytomegalovirus exposure and HLA in healthy donors. Germline CDR1 reads SNHLY; CDR2 reads FYNNEI. With 4 bases clipped from V and 5 bases from J, the junction kept 9 bases outside the gene matches. This CDR3 is built from 16 residues. Repertoires were generated with immunoSEQ multiplex PCR, while TCRdb's copy carries only in-frame clones and drops some. The table shows around 300,000 clones, with approximately 86% occurring only once. This clone was observed a single time. Material: PBMCs. This receptor was identified in a woman aged 18-35 years in good health and CMV-seronegative. V gene TRBV2 combines with J gene TRBJ2-2; 8 bases align to TRBD1. The CDR3 reads CASSGTGGMETGELFF. DNA for the CDR3: TGTGCCAGCAGTGGAACAGGGGGTATGGAGACCGGGGAGCTGTTTTTT.